This T cell receptor beta chain derives from a study of blood T cells in healthy people across ages. A sample-barcoded 5' primer and a J-beta primer mix were used in a second PCR of roughly 6 to 12 cycles. TCRdb re-called the 5' RACE reads with MiXCR, one entry per CDR3 protein. The table records about 680,000 distinct CDR3 sequences, about half of them present only once. The CDR3 consists of 14 residues. Germline CDR1 and CDR2: SGHTA and FQGNSA. V was clipped by 5 bases and J by 3 bases, with 14 bases between them. The TCR was taken from a woman aged 55-69 years in good health. This chain connects TRBV7-2 to TRBJ2-7; D is possibly TRBD1 (7 bases). The sample consisted of blood. The CDR3 spells CASSTRQGLYEQYF. In nucleotides, the CDR3 is TGTGCCAGCAGCACACGACAGGGACTCTACGAGCAGTACTTC. The whole variable domain, remainder taken from reference TRBV7-2 and TRBJ2-7, is GAGVSQSPSNKVTEKGKDVELRCDPISGHTALYWYRQSLGQGLEFLIYFQGNSAPDKSGLPSDRFSAERTGGSVSTLTIQRTQQEDSAVYLCASSTRQGLYEQYFGPGTRLTVT.